The 28 T cell receptor beta chains given below trace back to one sample, sequenced in a study of blood T cells in healthy people across ages. Combining a sample-barcoded 5' primer with a J-beta primer mix, a second PCR ran for 7 to 11 cycles. TCRdb independently ran MiXCR on the 5' RACE reads; one entry per CDR3 protein. Of some 1.7 million distinct CDR3 sequences listed, roughly 28% are singletons. The material sequenced was blood. Receptor source: a woman in her 30s in good health.

This clonotype appeared many times. The rearrangement links TRBV12-3 or TRBV12-4 to TRBJ1-2; the match to TRBD1 covers 7 bases. This CDR3 contains 13 residues. Trimming at V came to 6 bases and at J to 4 bases, leaving 5 bases not matched to a gene. The CDR3 region has the DNA TGTGCCAGCAGCCCCCAGGGGGGCTATGGCTACACCTTC. Translated: CASSPQGGYGYTF.

The chain combines TRBV10-3 with TRBJ2-5; TRBD1 matches at 10 bases. The germline V gene encodes CDR1 ENHRY and CDR2 SYGVKD. V was pared by 4 bases and J by 3 bases, with 11 bases of the junction left unmatched. CDR3 length: 17 residues. In DNA form, the CDR3 reads TGTGCCATCAGTGGAGACAGGGGGCAGTCAGAAAAAGAGACCCAGTACTTC. This translates into CAISGDRGQSEKETQYF.

CDR3 in DNA: TGTGCCAGCAGTGAAATCTCGCGGGTGAGGGATGAGCAGTTCTTC. This encodes CASSEISRVRDEQFF. This chain connects TRBV2 to TRBJ2-1; maybe TRBD2 (5 bases). The germline CDR1 and CDR2 sequences are SNHLY and FYNNEI. The length of the CDR3 is 15 residues. Between the trimmed V and J ends, which lost 2 bases and 8 bases, there was a span of 16 bases. The variable domain in full, with the rest retrieved from reference TRBV2 and TRBJ2-1, is EPEVTQTPSHQVTQMGQEVILRCVPISNHLYFYWYRQILGQKVEFLVSFYNNEISEKSEIFDDQFSVERPDGSNFTLKIRSTKLEDSAMYFCASSEISRVRDEQFFGPGTRLTVL.

V and J are TRBV7-2 and TRBJ2-7; the D is unclear. CDR1 SGHTA and CDR2 FQGNSA come from the germline V gene. The CDR3 contains 14 residues. The germline V and J ends were trimmed by 1 base and 0 bases, with 7 bases remaining between them. CDR3 nucleotides: TGTGCCAGCAGCTTAGGGCCGCGCTCCTACGAGCAGTACTTC. Its protein is CASSLGPRSYEQYF.

This chain links TRBV4-1 with TRBJ1-5, with 11 bases matching TRBD1. This CDR3 is 17 amino acids long. J was trimmed by 6 bases and V by 5 bases; bases with no gene match: 12. CDR1 and CDR2 from the germline V gene are MGHRA and YSYEKL. The CDR3 loop reads CASSDGVGQGASQPQHF. CDR3 DNA: TGCGCCAGCAGCGATGGGGTCGGACAGGGGGCGTCTCAGCCCCAGCATTTT.

This clonotype appeared many times. The chain carries TRBV6-4 and TRBJ2-4; D possibly matches TRBD1 or TRBD2 (5 bases each). Germline CDR1 MRHNA, CDR2 SNTAGT. V lost 3 bases and J 1 base, leaving 19 bases between the germline ends. There are 18 residues in the CDR3. In DNA, the CDR3 is TGTGCCAGCAGTGATTACCGGGCCCCAGGGACGGCCAAAAACATTCAGTACTTC. It specifies CASSDYRAPGTAKNIQYF.

The chain combines TRBV3-1 with TRBJ2-5; D is possibly TRBD1 or TRBD2 (5 bases each). This CDR3 has 17 amino acids. The germline V and J ends were trimmed by 1 base and 1 base, with 16 bases remaining between them. CDR1 LGHDT and CDR2 YNNKEL come from the germline V gene (reference sequence). The CDR3 is CASSQGRARAAQETQYF. DNA for the CDR3: TGTGCCAGCAGCCAAGGCAGGGCGAGGGCCGCCCAAGAGACCCAGTACTTC.

The chain uses TRBV7-2 and TRBJ1-2; D not certain. In germline, CDR1 is SGHTA, CDR2 FQGNSA. This CDR3 contains 15 residues. The ends were cut back, 5 bases at V and 4 bases at J, with 17 bases in the middle. In nucleotides, the CDR3 is TGTGCCAGCAGCCCCTGTATTGGGGAATCCTATGGCTACACCTTC. Amino acids: CASSPCIGESYGYTF.

This clonotype was detected ten times or more. The J gene is TRBJ2-7, the V gene TRBV12-3 or TRBV12-4; 9 nucleotides line up with TRBD1. Losses at the gene ends were 7 bases for V and 7 bases for J; bases not matched to a gene: 17. The CDR3 totals 16 residues. The CDR3 is CASMATPGQGFTEQYF. CDR3 nucleotides: TGTGCCAGCATGGCAACCCCGGGACAGGGTTTTACGGAGCAGTACTTC.

Note on this clonotype: A read error may be the cause here, since a much bigger clone is one base away. CDR3 region: CASSYREETQFF. For the CDR3, the DNA is TGTGCCAGCAGTTACAGGGAAGAGACCCAGTTCTTC. The rearrangement uses TRBV7-9 and TRBJ2-1; D might be TRBD1 (6 bases). CDR1 is SEHNR, CDR2 FQNEAQ, per germline (reference sequence). There are 12 residues in the CDR3. Trimming removed 6 bases at V and 13 bases at J, with 16 bases between. The full variable domain, completed using reference TRBV7-9 and TRBJ2-1, is DTGVSQNPRHKITKRGQNVTFRCDPISEHNRLYWYRQTLGQGPEFLTYFQNEAQLEKSRLLSDRFSAERPKGSFSTLEIQRTEQGDSAMYLCASSYREETQFFGPGTRLTVL.

This clonotype was picked up a small number of times. The chain's CDR3 is CASRWGDSYNEQFF. DNA for the CDR3: TGTGCCAGCCGTTGGGGGGACTCCTACAATGAGCAGTTCTTC. This chain uses TRBV6-6 with TRBJ2-1, with a possible D match to TRBD2 (6 bases). Germline V gives CDR1 MNHNY, CDR2 SVGAGI (reference sequence). Trimming took off 8 bases at V and 0 bases at J, with 11 bases between the two ends. The CDR3 contains 14 residues.

Concerning this clonotype itself: A read error is possible here, since a much larger clone lies one base away. This chain uses TRBV15 with TRBJ2-1; 7 nucleotides align to TRBD2. The J call may be incorrect, as the DNA end agrees better with TRBJ2-7. The CDR3 is 14 amino acids. The germline V gene encodes CDR1 LNHNV and CDR2 YYDKDF (reference sequence). This CDR3 is CATSPAGVYNEQYF. DNA for the CDR3: TGTGCCACCAGCCCCGCGGGAGTATACAATGAGCAGTACTTC.

Details on this clonotype: This could be a read error, since a much larger clone is one nucleotide away. The chain carries TRBV28 and TRBJ1-5, with D perhaps matching TRBD1 (5 bases). This CDR3 is built from 12 residues. Trimming shortened V by 6 bases and J by 6 bases, and 9 bases separated the two germline ends. Germline-derived CDR1 and CDR2 are MDHEN and SYDVKM. The CDR3 sequence is CASRAGPQPQHF. CDR3 coding DNA: TGTGCCAGCAGGGCGGGGCCTCAGCCCCAGCATTTT.

The rearrangement links TRBV6-4 to TRBJ2-5, with D maybe TRBD2 (6 bases). Germline assignment: CDR1 MRHNA and CDR2 SNTAGT. This CDR3 is built from 13 residues. V lost 3 bases, J lost 11 bases, and 16 bases lay in between. CDR3 amino acids: CASSEGLSNEQYF. CDR3 nucleotides: TGTGCCAGCAGTGAGGGACTCTCCAATGAGCAGTACTTC.

This clonotype has a handful of counts. The chain combines TRBV20-1 with TRBJ1-1; no definite D call. CDR1 DFQATT and CDR2 SNEGSKA come from the germline V gene (reference sequence). V was trimmed by 1 base and J by 3 bases, leaving 15 bases between them. The CDR3 length is 15 residues. Here the CDR3 DNA reads TGCAGTGCTAGAGGGGTGTTATCCGCGGACACTGAAGCTTTCTTT. As protein: CSARGVLSADTEAFF.

This clonotype was observed a handful of times. The chain carries TRBV7-3 and TRBJ2-1, with unresolved D. This CDR3 contains 16 residues. Trimming left V 5 bases short and J 5 bases short, with 19 bases between. CDR1 is SGHTA and CDR2 is FQGTGA in the germline V gene. The CDR3 sequence: CASSPYLVGLNNEQFF. CDR3 nucleotide sequence: TGTGCCAGCAGCCCTTACTTAGTCGGGCTGAACAATGAGCAGTTCTTC. Full variable domain (rest looked up from reference TRBV7-3 and TRBJ2-1): GAGVSQTPSNKVTEKGKYVELRCDPISGHTALYWYRQSLGQGPEFLIYFQGTGAADDSGLPNDRFFAVRPEGSVSTLKIQRTERGDSAVYLCASSPYLVGLNNEQFFGPGTRLTVL.

This chain links TRBV27 with TRBJ2-3, with 8 bases that match TRBD1. Per germline, CDR1 MNHEY and CDR2 SMNVEV (reference sequence). The V gene end was trimmed by 6 bases and the J gene end by 0 bases; junction bases not matched to a gene: 5. CDR3 size: 15 residues. The DNA of the CDR3 is TGTGCCAGCAGATCAGGGGGCCTTAGCACAGATACGCAGTATTTT. Protein product: CASRSGGLSTDTQYF.

This clonotype was picked up a small number of times. This chain connects TRBV20-1 to TRBJ2-7; maybe TRBD1 (5 bases). Germline CDR1 and CDR2: DFQATT and SNEGSKA (reference sequence). V was trimmed by 0 bases and J by 0 bases, leaving 9 bases between them. The CDR3 contains 14 residues. Here the CDR3 reads CSARDSTASYEQYF. CDR3 in DNA: TGCAGTGCTAGAGATTCGACAGCCTCCTACGAGCAGTACTTC.

This clonotype has a count of ten or more. The rearrangement uses TRBV13 and TRBJ2-7; TRBD2 might be the D (5 bases). Looked up from germline, CDR1 is PRHDT and CDR2 is FYEKMQ (reference sequence). The V end lost 8 bases, the J end lost 4 bases, and 12 bases lay between the germline ends. The CDR3 totals 12 residues. For the CDR3, the DNA is TGTGCCAGCGGACGACGGGGATACGAGCAGTACTTC. This gives the protein CASGRRGYEQYF.

This clonotype has ten or more counts. The chain is built from TRBV6-5 and TRBJ2-1; the D gene is possibly TRBD2 (5 bases). Trimming took off 2 bases at V and 0 bases at J, with 5 bases between the two ends. Germline lookup yields CDR1 MNHEY and CDR2 SVGAGI. The CDR3 is 14 residues long. This CDR3 is CASSYGSSYNEQFF. CDR3 DNA: TGTGCCAGCAGTTACGGGAGCTCCTACAATGAGCAGTTCTTC.

The gene calls are TRBV30 and TRBJ2-1; D is unclear. Germline V gives CDR1 GTSNPN, CDR2 SVGIG (reference sequence). V lost 0 bases and J lost 8, with 11 bases in between. The CDR3 covers 13 residues. CDR3 nucleotide sequence: TGTGCCTGGAGTGTAGGAAGCGCCGATGAGCAGTTCTTC. The encoded protein is CAWSVGSADEQFF.

Only a few counts were recorded for this clonotype. CDR3 sequence reads: CASTDGDTQYF. CDR3 coding DNA: TGTGCCAGCACTGATGGGGATACGCAGTATTTT. This chain joins TRBV7-2 and TRBJ2-3; D not certain. The ends were cut back, 7 bases at V and 6 bases at J, with 8 bases in the middle. The CDR3 contains 11 residues. Germline V CDR1 and CDR2: SGHTA, FQGNSA.

The chain carries TRBV12-3 or TRBV12-4 and TRBJ2-7; TRBD2 matches at 7 bases. CDR3 size: 14 residues. V dropped 6 bases and J dropped 6; count of bases not matched to a gene: 11. CDR3 region: CASSRTRGTGEQYF. CDR3 coding DNA: TGTGCCAGCAGCAGGACTAGGGGAACGGGCGAGCAGTACTTC.

This clonotype has only one observation. The rearrangement uses TRBV6-4 and TRBJ1-5, with a weak D call TRBD1 (5 bases). The end of the DNA is better explained by TRBJ2-3, so the J call may be wrong. This CDR3 comprises 13 residues. The germline V gene encodes CDR1 MRHNA and CDR2 SNTAGT. CDR3 DNA sequence: TGTGCCAGCAGTGACAGGGGTCGCCAGCCCCAGTATTTT. It specifies CASSDRGRQPQYF.

The chain recombines TRBV5-1 with TRBJ2-1; TRBD2 aligns across 14 bases. The J segment lost 10 bases and the V segment lost 6 bases, leaving 9 bases of the junction unmatched. This CDR3 is built from 15 residues. Per the germline V gene, CDR1 is SGHRS and CDR2 is YFSETQ. The CDR3 protein is CASNRLAGGQGEQFF. CDR3 coding DNA: TGCGCCAGCAACCGACTAGCGGGAGGGCAGGGCGAGCAGTTCTTC.

The chain employs TRBV5-1 and TRBJ1-4, with 10 nucleotides matching TRBD1. There are 15 residues in the CDR3. CDR1 and CDR2 (germline): SGHRS, YFSETQ. Trimming took 4 bases from V and 5 from J; bases not matched to a gene: 5. This chain's CDR3 is CASSPRTGGNEKLFF. In DNA, the CDR3 is TGCGCCAGCAGCCCCCGGACAGGGGGGAATGAAAAACTGTTTTTT. The complete variable domain, with remaining parts taken from reference TRBV5-1 and TRBJ1-4, reads KAGVTQTPRYLIKTRGQQVTLSCSPISGHRSVSWYQQTPGQGLQFLFEYFSETQRNKGNFPGRFSGRQFSNSRSEMNVSTLELGDSALYLCASSPRTGGNEKLFFGSGTQLSVL.

CDR3 nucleotide sequence: TGTGCCAGCAGCTTGAGGAGGGGAGCGGTCGGGGAGACCCAGTACTTC. It encodes CASSLRRGAVGETQYF. The V gene is TRBV5-5, the J gene TRBJ2-5; D is perhaps TRBD2 (6 bases). CDR1 SGHKS and CDR2 YYEKEE come from the germline V gene (reference sequence). The CDR3 covers 16 residues. The V and J ends lost 1 base and 5 bases respectively, with 18 bases between them.

The chain recombines TRBV20-1 with TRBJ1-4; 12 bases agree with TRBD1. V lost 4 bases to trimming and J lost 5 bases; unmatched junction nucleotides: 11. Germline CDR1 reads DFQATT; CDR2 reads SNEGSKA (reference sequence). The CDR3 is 17 amino acids. CDR3 region: CSAMTPGQGAPNEKLFF. The DNA of the CDR3 is TGCAGTGCTATGACTCCGGGACAGGGGGCGCCGAATGAAAAACTGTTTTTT.